This entry lists 31 T cell receptor beta chains sequenced from one sample in a study of T cell repertoires in cytomegalovirus infection. TCRdb used MiXCR to reprocess the reads, holding one entry per CDR3 protein. The repertoire consists of around 200,000 distinct CDR3 sequences, with 30% to 45% occurring once and the leading ten covering 59%. Their specific antigens are unknown. The sequences come from CD8+ T cells from cultured PBMCs, collected from culture after CMV antigen stimulation. These receptors all come from a human donor in good health (CMV status not recorded). Some clones in this sample may be carry-over from other donors' samples.

CDR3 amino acids: CASSRPRQLNGYTF. The CDR3 DNA sequence: TGTGCCAGCAGCCGCCCGAGGCAGTTGAATGGCTACACCTTC. The rearrangement uses TRBV7-2 and TRBJ1-2; the D is unclear. V dropped 5 bases and J dropped 6 bases, with 16 bases sitting between them. CDR3 length: 14 amino acids. The V gene's germline CDR1 is SGHTA and CDR2 FQGNSA.

The rearrangement links TRBV11-2 to TRBJ1-2; D ambiguous. This CDR3 has 23 residues. Trimming took 1 base from V and 3 from J, leaving 36 bases between them. Germline V gene sequence: CDR1 SGHAT, CDR2 FQNNGV. The CDR3 DNA reads TGTGCCAGCAGCTTAGTTTATCTAGGTAGTGACCCCCATGACCGGGGTCGCGACTATGGCTACACCTTC. As protein: CASSLVYLGSDPHDRGRDYGYTF.

The chain recombines TRBV7-9 with TRBJ1-6; D remains ambiguous. CDR1 and CDR2 from the germline V gene are SEHNR and FQNEAQ (reference sequence). The CDR3 contains 14 residues. V was shortened by 3 bases and J by 13 bases, with 16 bases between the two germline ends. In DNA, the CDR3 is TGTGCCAGCAGCTTTTATGAAAGTCGGACGCCCCTCCACTTT. Translated, it gives CASSFYESRTPLHF.

The J gene is TRBJ1-1, the V gene TRBV10-3; no definite D call. Germline V lookup: CDR1 ENHRY, CDR2 SYGVKD. CDR3 length equals 12 residues. V lost 7 bases, J lost 4 bases, and 10 bases lay in between. The CDR3 sequence is CAIKIGGTEAFF. The CDR3 bases are TGTGCCATCAAAATAGGAGGCACTGAAGCTTTCTTT.

This rearrangement joins TRBV7-9 to TRBJ2-1, with TRBD2 matching over 7 bases. CDR1 and CDR2 from the germline V gene are SEHNR and FQNEAQ (reference sequence). This CDR3 is 14 amino acids long. The V gene end was trimmed by 1 base and the J gene end by 15 bases; junction bases not matched to a gene: 12. The CDR3 nucleotides are TGTGCCAGCAGCTTAGGGGGGGGTTCGGGGGAGACGTTCTTC. Amino acid sequence: CASSLGGGSGETFF.

The chain links TRBV7-6 to TRBJ1-4; D not certain. The CDR3 is 20 residues long. V was pared by 5 bases and J by 4 bases, with 29 bases between. Germline V lookup: CDR1 SGHVS, CDR2 FNYEAQ. The DNA for the CDR3 is TGTGCCAGCAGCCCGGAGGGAACCTCCCTTACCCCATTCTTTAATGAAAAACTGTTTTTT. It codes for CASSPEGTSLTPFFNEKLFF.

The chain recombines TRBV7-8 with TRBJ2-1; tentative D call: TRBD2 (5 bases). V was clipped by 10 bases and J by 8 bases, with 18 bases between them. The V gene's germline CDR1 is SGHVS and CDR2 FQNEAQ. The CDR3 sequence is 13 residues long. The CDR3 protein is CATRGSRRHEQFF. The CDR3 coding sequence is TGTGCCACCCGGGGATCCCGACGACATGAGCAGTTCTTC.

This clonotype was seen only a few times. This chain uses TRBV19 with TRBJ1-1, with D uncertain. V lost 6 bases to trimming and J lost 2 bases, with 16 bases between them. CDR1 LNHDA and CDR2 SQIVND come from the germline V gene (reference sequence). The CDR3 totals 15 residues. CDR3 sequence (DNA): TGTGCCAGTAGCGCGCGCCGGGCATTTAACACTGAAGCTTTCTTT. This sequence encodes CASSARRAFNTEAFF. Full variable domain (rest looked up from reference TRBV19 and TRBJ1-1): DGGITQSPKYLFRKEGQNVTLSCEQNLNHDAMYWYRQDPGQGLRLIYYSQIVNDFQKGDIAEGYSVSREKKESFPLTVTSAQKNPTAFYLCASSARRAFNTEAFFGQGTRLTVV.

The rearrangement uses TRBV10-3 and TRBJ2-6; 9 bases align to TRBD2. J was trimmed by 0 bases and V by 0 bases; bases with no gene match: 3. In germline, CDR1 is ENHRY, CDR2 SYGVKD. The CDR3 runs to 18 residues. Here the CDR3 DNA reads TGTGCCATCAGTGAGTCTGGCGGGAGGGACTCTGGGGCCAACGTCCTGACTTTC. This gives the protein CAISESGGRDSGANVLTF.

This sequence joins TRBV7-2 and TRBJ2-7; tentatively, D is TRBD1 (6 bases). The CDR3 contains 13 residues. Trimming cost V 4 bases and J 5 bases, with 12 bases left between them. CDR1 is SGHTA and CDR2 is FQGNSA in the germline V gene. The CDR3 loop is CASSSSPGDEQYF. DNA of the CDR3: TGTGCCAGCAGCTCGTCTCCAGGGGACGAGCAGTACTTC.

This clonotype was observed a handful of times. This chain uses TRBV12-3 or TRBV12-4 with TRBJ2-1, with D possibly TRBD1 on 6 matching bases. The V and J ends lost 4 bases and 9 bases respectively, with 16 bases between them. CDR3 size: 14 residues. CDR3 protein: CASSSAPVRGEQFF. The DNA for the CDR3 is TGTGCCAGCAGTTCCGCCCCTGTCAGGGGTGAGCAGTTCTTC.

The chain links TRBV7-9 to TRBJ1-1; D is unclear. V was cut by 5 bases and J by 0 bases, with 13 bases left in between. This CDR3 contains 15 residues. Germline CDR1 SEHNR, CDR2 FQNEAQ (reference sequence). This chain's CDR3 is CASSPSGLMNTEAFF. In nucleotides, the CDR3 is TGTGCCAGCAGCCCCTCCGGACTTATGAACACTGAAGCTTTCTTT.

The genes are TRBV12-3 or TRBV12-4 and TRBJ2-2; a possible D gene is TRBD1 (6 bases). Trimming cost V 7 bases and J 6 bases, with 18 bases left between them. CDR3 size: 15 residues. The CDR3 spells CASKRRTARPGELFF. CDR3 DNA: TGTGCCAGCAAACGACGGACAGCCCGCCCCGGGGAGCTGTTTTTT.

This clonotype appeared a few times. The CDR3: CASSHRRQGLGEQYF. DNA for the CDR3: TGTGCCAGCAGCCACCGACGACAGGGCCTTGGCGAGCAGTACTTC. The chain combines TRBV7-6 with TRBJ2-7, with TRBD1 matching 7 bases. Per the germline V gene, CDR1 is SGHVS and CDR2 is FNYEAQ. The CDR3 consists of 15 residues. The J segment lost 6 bases and the V segment lost 5 bases, leaving 13 bases of the junction unmatched.

This chain joins TRBV4-2 and TRBJ2-6, with D uncertain. The CDR3 runs to 18 residues. CDR1 is LGHNA and CDR2 is YNFKEQ in the germline V gene. V dropped 4 bases and J dropped 0 bases, with 16 bases sitting between them. The CDR3, as DNA: TGTGCCAGCAGCCCCCCTAGAGGAGCCGACTCTGGGGCCAACGTCCTGACTTTC. Amino acids: CASSPPRGADSGANVLTF.

This clonotype was seen ten or more times. The chain uses TRBV7-8 and TRBJ2-6, with 7 bases that match TRBD1. Germline values: CDR1 SGHVS, CDR2 FQNEAQ. V shed 3 bases, J shed 0 bases, and the junction held 5 bases outside the gene matches. This CDR3 has 17 amino acids. The CDR3 spells CASSFDRDPSGANVLTF. The CDR3 DNA follows: TGTGCCAGCAGCTTTGACAGGGATCCCTCTGGGGCCAACGTCCTGACTTTC.

This clonotype occurred a few times. The rearrangement uses TRBV11-2 and TRBJ1-2, with D unresolved. From germline, CDR1 is SGHAT and CDR2 FQNNGV. Trimming cost V 5 bases and J 0 bases, with 19 bases left between them. CDR3 length equals 17 residues. The CDR3 region has the DNA TGTGCCAGCAGCCACCCGGGCAGAACCATCGCTAACTATGGCTACACCTTC. Protein product: CASSHPGRTIANYGYTF.

This clonotype appeared a few times. The chain is built from TRBV28 and TRBJ2-3; 7 nucleotides line up with TRBD1. J gave up 4 bases and V 6 bases, and 13 bases lay outside the gene matches. This CDR3 has 16 residues. Germline loops: CDR1 MDHEN, CDR2 SYDVKM. The chain's CDR3 is CASSFPPDRFPDTQYF. CDR3 nucleotides: TGTGCCAGCAGCTTCCCCCCGGACAGGTTCCCAGATACGCAGTATTTT.

In its sample, this clonotype was seen once. The J gene is TRBJ1-1, the V gene TRBV19; unclear D gene. The CDR3 totals 13 residues. Per the germline V gene, CDR1 is LNHDA and CDR2 is SQIVND (reference sequence). Trimming removed 3 bases from V and 1 base from J, with 6 bases in between. The CDR3 is CASSMGKNTEAFF. CDR3 coding DNA: TGTGCCAGTAGTATGGGGAAGAACACTGAAGCTTTCTTT.

This clonotype was seen many times. The V and J genes are TRBV7-2 and TRBJ1-2, with a weak D call TRBD1 (6 bases). The germline gives CDR1 SGHTA, CDR2 FQGNSA. CDR3 length: 15 residues. The V and J ends lost 1 base and 4 bases respectively, with 13 bases between them. In DNA form, the CDR3 reads TGTGCCAGCAGCTTAGTCGCGACAGGATCCTATGGCTACACCTTC. Amino acid sequence: CASSLVATGSYGYTF.

In this sample, this clonotype is medium-sized. This chain joins TRBV4-1 and TRBJ2-1; TRBD2 is a possible D gene (6 bases). The CDR3 runs 17 residues. Deletions cut 8 bases from V and 0 bases from J, with 20 bases between. Looked up from germline, CDR1 is MGHRA and CDR2 is YSYEKL. The CDR3 spells CASGGWDGRDSYNEQFF. DNA of the CDR3: TGCGCCAGCGGTGGATGGGACGGGAGAGACTCCTACAATGAGCAGTTCTTC.

The rearrangement joins TRBV7-2 to TRBJ2-2; D is unclear. Germline CDR1 and CDR2: SGHTA and FQGNSA. V dropped 7 bases and J dropped 3 bases, with 6 bases sitting between them. The CDR3 has 12 residues. CDR3 nucleotides: TGTGCCAGCACCCCTTACACCGGGGAGCTGTTTTTT. Translating gives CASTPYTGELFF. Based on the CDR3 plus reference TRBV7-2 and TRBJ2-2, the full variable domain is GAGVSQSPSNKVTEKGKDVELRCDPISGHTALYWYRQSLGQGLEFLIYFQGNSAPDKSGLPSDRFSAERTGGSVSTLTIQRTQQEDSAVYLCASTPYTGELFFGEGSRLTVL.

In nucleotides, the CDR3 is TGTGCCAGCAGCTTGGAGGGGGCTCAAGAAACCGAGCAGTACTTC. Translating it yields CASSLEGAQETEQYF. The rearrangement joins TRBV5-4 to TRBJ2-7; 7 bases line up with TRBD1. The CDR3 has 15 amino acids. J lost 6 bases, V lost 0 bases, and 9 bases had no gene match. CDR1 is SGHNT, CDR2 YYREEE, per germline (reference sequence).

The J gene is TRBJ1-1, the V gene TRBV11-1, with D possibly matching TRBD1 (6 bases). The germline V and J ends were trimmed by 8 bases and 5 bases, with 15 bases remaining between them. The germline gives CDR1 SGHAT, CDR2 FQDESV (reference sequence). The CDR3 totals 13 residues. The CDR3 sequence is CASGYREATEAFF. DNA for the CDR3: TGTGCCAGCGGGTACAGGGAGGCAACTGAAGCTTTCTTT.

This clonotype was seen only a few times. The V call is TRBV7-3, the J call TRBJ1-1; D might be TRBD1 (6 bases). The CDR3 is made up of 15 amino acids. CDR1 and CDR2 from the germline V gene are SGHTA and FQGTGA. Trimming pared 5 bases from V and 0 bases from J, leaving 13 bases between. The chain's CDR3 is CASSQSDSMNTEAFF. CDR3 nucleotide sequence: TGTGCCAGCAGCCAATCGGACAGTATGAACACTGAAGCTTTCTTT.

This clonotype appeared a few times. The rearrangement joins TRBV4-1 to TRBJ2-3; possibly TRBD2 for D (6 bases). Germline values: CDR1 MGHRA, CDR2 YSYEKL. The CDR3 covers 15 residues. Trimming removed 1 base at V and 2 bases at J, with 10 bases between. The CDR3 loop is CASSQVGLPTDTQYF. DNA of the CDR3: TGCGCCAGCAGCCAAGTAGGACTACCCACAGATACGCAGTATTTT.

This clonotype came up a few times. The genes are TRBV15 and TRBJ1-1; D uncertain. This CDR3 comprises 16 residues. The germline CDR1 and CDR2 sequences are LNHNV and YYDKDF (reference sequence). With 2 bases removed from V and 1 base from J, the gap between germline ends came to 14 bases. The CDR3 region is CATSRSVMAGNTEAFF. As DNA, the CDR3 is TGTGCCACCAGCAGATCGGTCATGGCAGGGAACACTGAAGCTTTCTTT.

This chain joins TRBV27 and TRBJ1-6; D remains ambiguous. CDR1 is MNHEY and CDR2 is SMNVEV in the germline V gene (reference sequence). V was cut by 4 bases and J by 2 bases, with 12 bases left in between. The CDR3 totals 16 residues. In DNA, the CDR3 is TGTGCCAGCAGTTCCAACCCAACGACCTATAATTCACCCCTCCACTTT. Encoded protein: CASSSNPTTYNSPLHF.

This clonotype was picked up a small number of times. The chain recombines TRBV7-9 with TRBJ2-5, with D perhaps TRBD2 (5 bases). Trimming pared 4 bases from V and 3 bases from J, leaving 21 bases between. Germline lookup yields CDR1 SEHNR and CDR2 FQNEAQ (reference sequence). The CDR3 is made up of 17 amino acids. The CDR3 sequence is CASSSPGLALPKETQYF. In DNA, the CDR3 is TGTGCCAGCAGCTCACCGGGGTTGGCGCTCCCTAAAGAGACCCAGTACTTC.

The J gene is TRBJ2-5, the V gene TRBV29-1, with TRBD2 identical over 8 bases. V trimming: 3 bases; J trimming: 5 bases; junction bases outside the gene matches: 11. This CDR3 comprises 15 residues. The germline V gene encodes CDR1 SQVTM and CDR2 ANQGSEA. The CDR3 DNA reads TGCAGCGTTGACCGCGGGAGGATCTGGTGGGAGACCCAGTACTTC. Its protein product is CSVDRGRIWWETQYF.

V usage is TRBV12-5 and J usage is TRBJ1-5; D call uncertain. This CDR3 has 16 residues. From germline, CDR1 is LGHNT and CDR2 FRNRAP. Trimming cost V 11 bases and J 1 base, with 21 bases left between them. The DNA of the CDR3 is TGTGCTCCCCCCGCCCGACCCTCTGGAAGCAATCAGCCCCAGCATTTT. Its translation: CAPPARPSGSNQPQHF.